Ten or more counts support the clone carrying this T cell receptor (beta chain). The antigen is unknown. Amplified TCR beta CDR3 regions came from RNA transcripts. Primed by the HTBI set, a first-round RT-PCR was run on the TCR CDR3. TCRdb reprocessed the multiplex PCR reads via MiXCR and lists one record per CDR3 protein. The sample has 280,000 or so distinct CDR3 sequences; 25% are singletons. The sample is drawn from a study of T cells in Graves' hyperthyroidism and ophthalmopathy. Study-level information: Peripheral blood was secured at the point of initial diagnosis, before any treatment.

Regarding the study as a whole: Model predictions of ophthalmopathy came a median around 6.5 months before onset.

This CDR3 has 16 residues. V was shortened by 4 bases and J by 0 bases, with 13 bases between the two germline ends. Germline values: CDR1 MNHNS, CDR2 SASEGT. This TCR derives from a man aged 40-49 years with Graves' hyperthyroidism that later progressed to Graves' ophthalmopathy. The chain couples TRBV6-1 to TRBJ1-5, with D uncertain. The sample taken for sequencing was blood. In nucleotides, the CDR3 is TGTGCCAGCAGTGTCCCCGGCCTCAATAGCAATCAGCCCCAGCATTTT. It specifies CASSVPGLNSNQPQHF.